The T cell receptor (beta chain) under discussion was sequenced for a study of T cells in Graves' hyperthyroidism and ophthalmopathy. On the study more broadly: Upon initial diagnosis and before any treatment, peripheral blood was collected.

Graves' hyperthyroidism without ophthalmopathy progression within 18 months was termed stable. Investigators excluded patients with uncontrolled infection, other autoimmune disease, pregnancy or lactation. Orbital computed tomography and thyroid ultrasound, together with serum TRAb and thyroxine and clinical symptoms, were used for diagnoses. TCR beta CDR3 regions were amplified from RNA transcripts. With the HTBI primer set, the TCR CDR3 went through a first round of RT-PCR. From the multiplex PCR reads, TCRdb called clonotypes with MiXCR, one entry per CDR3 protein. The sample records about 420,000 distinct CDR3 sequences, approximately 15% being singletons. This clonotype occurred many times. Sequenced material: blood. The sequence came from a woman under 30 with Graves' hyperthyroidism.

CDR3 loop: CASSLDGQLNYGYTF. CDR3 sequence (DNA): TGCGCCAGCAGCTTGGATGGACAGCTTAACTATGGCTACACCTTC. The J gene is TRBJ1-2, the V gene TRBV5-1; possible D gene TRBD1, 6 bases. The CDR3 has 15 residues. The V end was cut by 0 bases, the J end by 1 base, with 10 bases between. CDR1 is SGHRS, CDR2 YFSETQ, per germline.